Reported below is one T cell receptor (beta chain). This entry comes from a study of somatic mutations in cytotoxic T cells in rheumatoid arthritis. Profiling relied on immunoSEQ multiplex PCR, and the TCRdb table lists in-frame clones only, not all of them. This table holds about 25,000 clones, 82% found once. Germline CDR1 is SEHNR and CDR2 is FQNEAQ (reference sequence). V shed 8 bases and J 8 bases; nucleotides not matched to a gene: 8. CDR3 length equals 15 residues. The clonotype was recovered from a man aged 45 to 65 in good health. The chain has TRBV7-9 and TRBJ2-1; the match to TRBD2 covers 14 bases. Sequences were obtained from CD8+ T cells sorted from blood. CDR3 in DNA: TGTGCCAGCCCGGGACTAGCGGGAGAAGCCGATGAGCAGTTCTTC. Protein sequence: CASPGLAGEADEQFF.